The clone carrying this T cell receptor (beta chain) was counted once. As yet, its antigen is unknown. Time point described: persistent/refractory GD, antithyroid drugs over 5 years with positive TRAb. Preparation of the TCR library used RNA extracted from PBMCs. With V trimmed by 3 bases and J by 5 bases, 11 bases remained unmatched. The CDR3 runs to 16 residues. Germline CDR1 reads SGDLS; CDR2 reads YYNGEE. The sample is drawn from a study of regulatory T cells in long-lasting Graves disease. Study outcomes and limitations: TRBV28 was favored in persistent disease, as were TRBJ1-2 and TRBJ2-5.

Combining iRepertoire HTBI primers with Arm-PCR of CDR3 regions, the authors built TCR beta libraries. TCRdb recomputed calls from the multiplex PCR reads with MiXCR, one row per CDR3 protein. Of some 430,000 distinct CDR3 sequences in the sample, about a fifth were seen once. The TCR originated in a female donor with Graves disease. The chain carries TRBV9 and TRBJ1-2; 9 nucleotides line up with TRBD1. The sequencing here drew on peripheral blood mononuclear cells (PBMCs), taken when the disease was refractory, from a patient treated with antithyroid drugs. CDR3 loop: CASSGGAPTGGYGYTF. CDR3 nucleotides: TGTGCCAGCAGCGGCGGGGCTCCGACAGGGGGGTATGGCTACACCTTC.